This TCR beta chain was retrieved from a study of post-analysis software for immune sequencing data. Background on the study: The courses of disease that were included comprised relapsing-remitting, secondary progressive and progressive-relapsing multiple sclerosis. Study-level findings and limits: Relative to controls, patients had about five TRBV segments at higher frequency, with TRBV5-6, TRBV5-1 and TRBV20-1 among these.

A few counts support this clonotype. Its antigen is not known. Researchers reported that TCR beta cDNA libraries carried unique molecular identifiers. TCRdb re-called the PCR reads through MiXCR, storing one row per CDR3 protein. The repertoire has over 700,000 distinct CDR3 sequences, approximately 30% of them found once; the top ten carry around 0.55%. The CDR3 contains 15 residues. V shed 3 bases and J shed 6 bases, with 17 bases lying between them. Germline V CDR1 and CDR2: SGHRS, YFSETQ. The rearrangement joins TRBV5-1 to TRBJ2-3; D unclear. Material: blood. The clonotype comes from a girl under 18 with multiple sclerosis. DNA of the CDR3: TGCGCCAGCAGCTCGTCCGGTGCCCGAGTGGATACGCAGTATTTT. Protein sequence: CASSSSGARVDTQYF.